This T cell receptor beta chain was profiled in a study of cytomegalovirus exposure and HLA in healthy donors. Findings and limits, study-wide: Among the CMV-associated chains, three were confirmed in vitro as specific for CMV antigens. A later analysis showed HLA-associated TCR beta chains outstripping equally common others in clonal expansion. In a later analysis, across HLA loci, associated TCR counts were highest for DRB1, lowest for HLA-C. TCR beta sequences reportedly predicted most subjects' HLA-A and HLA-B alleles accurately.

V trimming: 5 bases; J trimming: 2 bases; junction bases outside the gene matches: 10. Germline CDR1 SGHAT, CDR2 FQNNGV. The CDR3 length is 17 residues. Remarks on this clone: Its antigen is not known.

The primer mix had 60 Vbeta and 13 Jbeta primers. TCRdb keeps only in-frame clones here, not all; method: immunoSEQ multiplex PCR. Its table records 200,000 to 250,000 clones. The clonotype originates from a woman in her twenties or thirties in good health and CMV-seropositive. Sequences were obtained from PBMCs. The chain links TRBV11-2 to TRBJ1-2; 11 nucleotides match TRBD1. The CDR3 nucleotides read TGTGCCAGCAGCACATTGTCCGGGACAGGGGGAAACTATGGCTACACCTTC. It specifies CASSTLSGTGGNYGYTF.